There are a few counts of the clone carrying this T cell receptor beta chain. As yet, its antigen is unknown. Though probably carrying unrecorded immune exposures, donors were nominally healthy at sampling. The sample comes from a study of cytomegalovirus exposure and HLA in healthy donors. PCR amplification relied on 60 Vbeta primers (plus 13 Jbeta primers). Assay used: immunoSEQ multiplex PCR; TCRdb lists only in-frame clones, some missing. The data show about 140,000 clones, about 66% seen once. Study-wide results and limits: CMV serostatus was the only immune exposure information that was available. A later analysis appeared to link common viral pathogens to several of the most significant clusters. Relative to equally common others, HLA-associated TCR beta chains showed greater clonal expansion in a later analysis.

There are 15 residues in the CDR3. Germline assignment: CDR1 SEHNR and CDR2 FQNEAQ (reference sequence). V gave up 3 bases and J gave up 0 bases, with 11 bases separating them. The genes are TRBV7-9 and TRBJ1-1; no firm D call. The clonotype originates from a male donor in good health and CMV-seronegative. Sequencing used PBMCs. CDR3 coding DNA: TGTGCCAGCAGCTTCGGGAGCCCCATGAACACTGAAGCTTTCTTT. This translates into CASSFGSPMNTEAFF.